Listed here is a single T cell receptor (beta chain). The antigen is undetermined. Amplification used 60 Vbeta primers and 13 Jbeta primers. The protocol was immunoSEQ multiplex PCR, while the TCRdb copy is restricted to in-frame clones and leaves out a portion. Among under 150,000 clones listed, 60% to 80% were seen once. The sample is drawn from a study of cytomegalovirus exposure and HLA in healthy donors. Study observations and caveats: Most subjects' HLA-A and HLA-B alleles were reportedly predicted from TCR beta sequences. Using a false discovery rate of 0.05, a later analysis showed that 15,000 to 20,000 TCR beta sequences were associated with HLA alleles.

CDR3 length: 17 residues. Looked up from germline, CDR1 is SGHRS and CDR2 is YFSETQ. The V end was cut by 0 bases, the J end by 0 bases, with 10 bases between. This sequence was found in a man between 18 and 35 years old in good health and CMV-seropositive. The material sequenced was PBMCs. The rearrangement joins TRBV5-1 to TRBJ2-6; the D gene is possibly TRBD1 (5 bases). Here the CDR3 DNA reads TGCGCCAGCAGCTTGGGACAGACAAACTCTGGGGCCAACGTCCTGACTTTC. Encoded protein: CASSLGQTNSGANVLTF. Together with reference TRBV5-1 and TRBJ2-6, the CDR3 gives the full variable domain: KAGVTQTPRYLIKTRGQQVTLSCSPISGHRSVSWYQQTPGQGLQFLFEYFSETQRNKGNFPGRFSGRQFSNSRSEMNVSTLELGDSALYLCASSLGQTNSGANVLTFGAGSRLTVL.